A selection of T cell receptor beta chains follows, all from one sample in a study of CD8+CD57+ T cells in acquired aplastic anemia. TCRdb reprocessed the reads with MiXCR, giving one entry per CDR3 protein. The repertoire holds some 120,000 distinct CDR3 sequences, with around 48% as singletons. The sample consisted of sorted CD4+, CD8+, or CD8+CD57+ T cells (not recorded which) from PBMCs. The receptors shown here come from a human donor in good health, serving as a control. Both conserved end residues are part of each CDR3. The D gene is left open where the match is weak. Part of the rows lack a size; the others show once, few, many or a class for expanded clones.

d_call: NA; v_call: TRBV12-3/TRBV12-4; clone_size: many; j_call: TRBJ2-7; cdr3_aa: CASSLPHREQYF; cdr3_nt: TGTGCCAGCAGTTTACCGCATCGGGAGCAGTACTTC
d_call: NA; v_call: TRBV25-1; clone_size: once; j_call: TRBJ2-2; cdr3_aa: CASSVTAGQGTGELFF; cdr3_nt: TGTGCCAGCAGTGTGACAGCCGGGCAGGGAACCGGGGAGCTGTTTTTT
d_call: TRBD1; v_call: TRBV5-1; clone_size: many; j_call: TRBJ1-2; cdr3_aa: CASTETGGVNYGYTF; cdr3_nt: TGCGCCAGCACCGAAACAGGGGGCGTGAACTATGGCTACACCTTC
d_call: NA; v_call: TRBV9; clone_size: many; j_call: TRBJ2-3; cdr3_aa: CASSVAIDLTSTDTQYF; cdr3_nt: TGTGCCAGCAGCGTAGCCATTGACTTGACGTCCACAGATACGCAGTATTTT
d_call: NA; v_call: TRBV24-1; clone_size: NA; j_call: TRBJ2-3; cdr3_aa: CATSADIDTQYF; cdr3_nt: TGTGCCACCAGTGCGGATATAGATACGCAGTATTTT
d_call: TRBD2; v_call: TRBV11-2; clone_size: NA; j_call: TRBJ2-3; cdr3_aa: CASSLTAGGRVDTQYF; cdr3_nt: TGTGCCAGCAGCTTAACAGCGGGGGGGCGAGTAGATACGCAGTATTTT
d_call: NA; v_call: TRBV10-3; clone_size: NA; j_call: TRBJ2-1; cdr3_aa: CASSVQGLHNEQFF; cdr3_nt: TGTGCCAGCAGTGTACAGGGTCTCCACAATGAGCAGTTCTTC
d_call: NA; v_call: TRBV7-2; clone_size: NA; j_call: TRBJ2-2; cdr3_aa: CASSGELFF; cdr3_nt: TGTGCCAGCAGCGGGGAGCTGTTTTTT
d_call: TRBD2; v_call: TRBV20-1; clone_size: NA; j_call: TRBJ2-3; cdr3_aa: CSARDLRGGDMGTDTQYF; cdr3_nt: TGCAGTGCTAGAGATCTCCGGGGGGGGGACATGGGCACAGATACGCAGTATTTT
d_call: TRBD2; v_call: TRBV20-1; clone_size: many; j_call: TRBJ2-7; cdr3_aa: CSARDGRGNKQYF; cdr3_nt: TGCAGTGCTAGAGATGGGAGGGGAAACAAGCAGTACTTC
d_call: NA; v_call: TRBV7-2; clone_size: NA; j_call: TRBJ1-2; cdr3_aa: CASSYGQSLYGYTF; cdr3_nt: TGTGCCAGCAGCTACGGACAGAGTCTTTATGGCTACACCTTC
d_call: NA; v_call: TRBV6-1; clone_size: many; j_call: TRBJ1-6; cdr3_aa: CATGEAYNSPLHF; cdr3_nt: TGTGCCACTGGGGAAGCTTATAATTCACCCCTCCACTTT
d_call: NA; v_call: TRBV29-1; clone_size: once; j_call: TRBJ1-1; cdr3_aa: CSVLLGGTEAFF; cdr3_nt: TGCAGCGTTCTACTGGGGGGCACTGAAGCTTTCTTT
d_call: NA; v_call: TRBV19; clone_size: NA; j_call: TRBJ1-4; cdr3_aa: CASSFAGSANEKLFF; cdr3_nt: TGTGCCAGTAGTTTTGCGGGGTCGGCTAATGAAAAACTGTTTTTT
d_call: NA; v_call: TRBV10-1; clone_size: NA; j_call: TRBJ1-6; cdr3_aa: CATSVPPGIIDNSLLHF; cdr3_nt: TGCGCCACCTCCGTACCCCCAGGGATCATCGACAATTCACTCCTCCACTTT
d_call: TRBD2; v_call: TRBV7-3; clone_size: NA; j_call: TRBJ2-7; cdr3_aa: CASSPRGGGGAGREQYF; cdr3_nt: TGTGCCAGCAGCCCAAGAGGTGGCGGGGGGGCCGGTCGCGAGCAGTACTTC
d_call: TRBD1; v_call: TRBV2; clone_size: few; j_call: TRBJ1-1; cdr3_aa: CASSLQGGNTEAFF; cdr3_nt: TGTGCCAGCAGCCTCCAGGGGGGGAACACTGAAGCTTTCTTT
d_call: NA; v_call: TRBV12-3/TRBV12-4; clone_size: many; j_call: TRBJ1-3; cdr3_aa: CASRPQSNSGNTIYF; cdr3_nt: TGTGCCAGCAGGCCCCAATCGAACTCTGGAAACACCATATATTTT
d_call: NA; v_call: TRBV6-1; clone_size: NA; j_call: TRBJ2-5; cdr3_aa: CASSEDWSGTQYF; cdr3_nt: TGTGCCAGCAGTGAGGACTGGTCGGGGACCCAGTACTTC
d_call: NA; v_call: TRBV10-3; clone_size: NA; j_call: TRBJ1-5; cdr3_aa: CAISESGANGNQPQHF; cdr3_nt: TGTGCCATCAGTGAGTCCGGGGCGAACGGCAATCAGCCCCAGCATTTT
d_call: NA; v_call: TRBV20-1; clone_size: few; j_call: TRBJ1-1; cdr3_aa: CSARDPGITEAFF; cdr3_nt: TGCAGTGCTAGAGATCCGGGAATCACTGAAGCTTTCTTT
d_call: NA; v_call: TRBV9; clone_size: many; j_call: TRBJ2-3; cdr3_aa: CASSVASSWTRPSDTQYF; cdr3_nt: TGTGCCAGCAGCGTAGCCTCGTCTTGGACTCGACCCTCAGATACGCAGTATTTT
d_call: TRBD2; v_call: TRBV20-1; clone_size: many; j_call: TRBJ2-2; cdr3_aa: CSARRGGRDTGELFF; cdr3_nt: TGCAGTGCTAGGCGCGGGGGGCGCGACACCGGGGAGCTGTTTTTT
d_call: NA; v_call: TRBV6-5; clone_size: many; j_call: TRBJ2-2; cdr3_aa: CASSLLGHLGGELFF; cdr3_nt: TGTGCCAGCAGCCTACTCGGGCATCTCGGCGGGGAGCTGTTTTTT
d_call: TRBD1; v_call: TRBV19; clone_size: NA; j_call: TRBJ2-7; cdr3_aa: CASRWAGTAFYEQYF; cdr3_nt: TGTGCCAGTAGGTGGGCCGGGACAGCGTTCTACGAGCAGTACTTC
d_call: NA; v_call: TRBV5-4; clone_size: NA; j_call: TRBJ2-7; cdr3_aa: CASSKPGVPYYEQYF; cdr3_nt: TGTGCCAGCAGCAAACCAGGGGTCCCTTACTACGAGCAGTACTTC
d_call: TRBD1; v_call: TRBV2; clone_size: NA; j_call: TRBJ1-2; cdr3_aa: CASSGTGHNYGYTF; cdr3_nt: TGTGCCAGCAGTGGGACAGGGCATAACTATGGCTACACCTTC
d_call: TRBD1; v_call: TRBV27; clone_size: many; j_call: TRBJ1-6; cdr3_aa: CASSFGTGEGNSPLHF; cdr3_nt: TGTGCCAGCAGTTTTGGGACAGGGGAGGGAAATTCACCCCTCCACTTT
d_call: TRBD1; v_call: TRBV20-1; clone_size: many; j_call: TRBJ2-7; cdr3_aa: CSANRPGTESYEQYF; cdr3_nt: TGCAGTGCTAACCGACCCGGGACAGAGTCCTACGAGCAGTACTTC
d_call: TRBD2; v_call: TRBV10-1; clone_size: NA; j_call: TRBJ2-2; cdr3_aa: CASSPHSGRANTGELFF; cdr3_nt: TGCGCCAGCAGCCCACATAGCGGGAGGGCCAACACCGGGGAGCTGTTTTTT
d_call: NA; v_call: TRBV7-2; clone_size: NA; j_call: TRBJ2-3; cdr3_aa: CASSPTTNTQYF; cdr3_nt: TGTGCCAGCAGCCCGACTACTAATACGCAGTATTTT
d_call: TRBD2; v_call: TRBV20-1; clone_size: NA; j_call: TRBJ2-1; cdr3_aa: CSARDSLAGSNEQFF; cdr3_nt: TGCAGTGCTAGAGATAGTCTAGCGGGGAGCAATGAGCAGTTCTTC
d_call: NA; v_call: TRBV20-1; clone_size: NA; j_call: TRBJ2-5; cdr3_aa: CSARGRRETQYF; cdr3_nt: TGCAGTGCTAGAGGACGTCGGGAGACCCAGTACTTC
d_call: TRBD1; v_call: TRBV20-1; clone_size: NA; j_call: TRBJ2-1; cdr3_aa: CSATTGGWGAYNEQFF; cdr3_nt: TGCAGTGCTACCACAGGGGGGTGGGGGGCTTACAATGAGCAGTTCTTC
d_call: NA; v_call: TRBV10-3; clone_size: NA; j_call: TRBJ2-7; cdr3_aa: CAISPNAGSYEQYF; cdr3_nt: TGTGCCATCAGTCCCAACGCAGGCAGTTACGAGCAGTACTTC
d_call: TRBD1; v_call: TRBV5-6; clone_size: NA; j_call: TRBJ2-2; cdr3_aa: CASSWTGVGTGELFF; cdr3_nt: TGTGCCAGCAGCTGGACAGGGGTGGGTACCGGGGAGCTGTTTTTT
d_call: TRBD2; v_call: TRBV7-3; clone_size: NA; j_call: TRBJ2-3; cdr3_aa: CASSLPLAGITDTQYF; cdr3_nt: TGTGCCAGCAGCTTACCTCTAGCGGGGATCACAGATACGCAGTATTTT
d_call: TRBD2; v_call: TRBV25-1; clone_size: NA; j_call: TRBJ2-5; cdr3_aa: CASSSQSGGETQYF; cdr3_nt: TGTGCCAGCAGTTCGCAAAGCGGGGGAGAGACCCAGTACTTC
d_call: NA; v_call: TRBV20-1; clone_size: NA; j_call: TRBJ1-1; cdr3_aa: CSAREVNTEAFF; cdr3_nt: TGCAGTGCTAGAGAGGTGAACACTGAAGCTTTCTTT
d_call: NA; v_call: TRBV20-1; clone_size: many; j_call: TRBJ1-5; cdr3_aa: CSAGGGGRKDQPQHF; cdr3_nt: TGCAGTGCTGGGGGGGGGGGCCGTAAGGATCAGCCCCAGCATTTT
d_call: TRBD2; v_call: TRBV11-2; clone_size: NA; j_call: TRBJ2-7; cdr3_aa: CASSRRGGAGGSYEQYF; cdr3_nt: TGTGCCAGCAGCCGGAGGGGCGGAGCGGGGGGCTCTTACGAGCAGTACTTC
d_call: NA; v_call: TRBV27; clone_size: NA; j_call: TRBJ1-5; cdr3_aa: CASSSSVIQEYSNQPQHF; cdr3_nt: TGTGCCAGCAGTTCATCAGTTATACAGGAATATAGCAATCAGCCCCAGCATTTT
d_call: NA; v_call: TRBV9; clone_size: few; j_call: TRBJ2-7; cdr3_aa: CASSVSTGSHEQYF; cdr3_nt: TGTGCCAGCAGCGTATCCACAGGGTCCCACGAGCAGTACTTC
d_call: TRBD2; v_call: TRBV29-1; clone_size: NA; j_call: TRBJ2-7; cdr3_aa: CSVRTGGFKQYF; cdr3_nt: TGCAGCGTTCGGACCGGGGGGTTCAAGCAGTACTTC
d_call: NA; v_call: TRBV7-2; clone_size: many; j_call: TRBJ2-7; cdr3_aa: CASSPRGGGWLEQYF; cdr3_nt: TGTGCCAGCAGCCCTAGGGGGGGGGGGTGGCTCGAGCAGTACTTC
d_call: NA; v_call: TRBV10-3; clone_size: NA; j_call: TRBJ2-7; cdr3_aa: CATKTGLESYEQYF; cdr3_nt: TGTGCCACCAAAACAGGCCTGGAGTCCTACGAGCAGTACTTC
d_call: NA; v_call: TRBV7-8; clone_size: many; j_call: TRBJ1-3; cdr3_aa: CASSPTGYGGNTIYF; cdr3_nt: TGTGCCAGCAGCCCCACAGGGTACGGTGGAAACACCATATATTTT
d_call: NA; v_call: TRBV20-1; clone_size: NA; j_call: TRBJ2-7; cdr3_aa: CSASSDSTGYEQYF; cdr3_nt: TGCAGTGCTAGCTCTGACTCAACTGGCTACGAGCAGTACTTC
d_call: NA; v_call: TRBV11-3; clone_size: NA; j_call: TRBJ2-4; cdr3_aa: CASTLVIAKNIQYF; cdr3_nt: TGTGCCAGTACCCTCGTAATCGCCAAAAACATTCAGTACTTC
d_call: NA; v_call: TRBV18; clone_size: many; j_call: TRBJ2-3; cdr3_aa: CASSPGSSERTDTQYF; cdr3_nt: TGTGCCAGCTCACCAGGGAGCTCAGAACGCACAGATACGCAGTATTTT
d_call: TRBD1; v_call: TRBV5-5; clone_size: NA; j_call: TRBJ1-2; cdr3_aa: CASSLHLTGERGYTF; cdr3_nt: TGTGCCAGCAGCCTTCACTTGACAGGGGAGCGGGGCTACACCTTC
d_call: NA; v_call: TRBV6-1; clone_size: few; j_call: TRBJ2-2; cdr3_aa: CASRRAEYAGELFF; cdr3_nt: TGTGCCAGCAGGAGGGCTGAGTATGCCGGGGAGCTGTTTTTT
d_call: NA; v_call: TRBV11-3; clone_size: few; j_call: TRBJ1-6; cdr3_aa: CASSRDGYNSPLHF; cdr3_nt: TGTGCCAGCAGTAGGGACGGTTATAATTCACCCCTCCACTTT
d_call: TRBD2; v_call: TRBV6-1; clone_size: few; j_call: TRBJ2-5; cdr3_aa: CASSAGPGASGGRRLAQYF; cdr3_nt: TGTGCCAGCAGCGCCGGTCCTGGGGCTAGCGGGGGGCGTCGTTTGGCCCAGTACTTC
d_call: NA; v_call: TRBV3-1; clone_size: NA; j_call: TRBJ1-6; cdr3_aa: CASSQGQVNSPLHF; cdr3_nt: TGTGCCAGCAGCCAAGGCCAGGTGAATTCACCCCTCCACTTT
d_call: TRBD2; v_call: TRBV7-2; clone_size: many; j_call: TRBJ2-3; cdr3_aa: CASSSSMLAARTDTQYF; cdr3_nt: TGTGCCAGCAGCTCCTCCATGCTAGCGGCTCGCACAGATACGCAGTATTTT
d_call: NA; v_call: TRBV7-8; clone_size: NA; j_call: TRBJ2-5; cdr3_aa: CASSFEGGETQYF; cdr3_nt: TGTGCCAGCAGCTTCGAGGGGGGAGAGACCCAGTACTTC
d_call: NA; v_call: TRBV15; clone_size: few; j_call: TRBJ1-2; cdr3_aa: CATSREPGSYTF; cdr3_nt: TGTGCCACCAGCAGAGAGCCGGGGAGCTACACCTTC
d_call: TRBD2; v_call: TRBV20-1; clone_size: many; j_call: TRBJ2-7; cdr3_aa: CSATLAGVIYEQYF; cdr3_nt: TGCAGTGCTACTCTGGCGGGGGTGATCTACGAGCAGTACTTC
d_call: TRBD1; v_call: TRBV20-1; clone_size: NA; j_call: TRBJ2-2; cdr3_aa: CSAVLDRVRSPSNTGELFF; cdr3_nt: TGCAGTGCCGTTCTCGACAGGGTAAGGTCCCCCTCGAACACCGGGGAGCTGTTTTTT